The present TCR beta chain was sequenced within a study of OX40 agonist ivuxolimab in advanced cancers. General observations from the study: Blood T cells, both CD4+ and CD8+, expanded clonally by week 6 at 0.1 to 3.0 mg/kg.

Germline assignment: CDR1 LNHDA and CDR2 SQIVND (reference sequence). The germline V and J ends were trimmed by 5 bases and 5 bases, with 9 bases remaining between them. The CDR3 has 12 residues. Assay used: immunoSEQ multiplex PCR; TCRdb lists only in-frame clones, some missing. The sample yields 100,000 to 150,000 clones, around 90% seen once. A word on this clone: What it binds is not known.

The TCR was taken from an adult with an advanced solid tumor such as melanoma, head and neck, liver or kidney cancer. Sample: CD4+ or CD8+ T cells sorted from blood, taken in a trial of the OX40 agonist ivuxolimab. This chain joins TRBV19 and TRBJ1-1, with unresolved D. In nucleotides, the CDR3 is TGTGCCAGTAGTTATGGGCCGACTGAAGCTTTCTTT. It is translated as CASSYGPTEAFF.